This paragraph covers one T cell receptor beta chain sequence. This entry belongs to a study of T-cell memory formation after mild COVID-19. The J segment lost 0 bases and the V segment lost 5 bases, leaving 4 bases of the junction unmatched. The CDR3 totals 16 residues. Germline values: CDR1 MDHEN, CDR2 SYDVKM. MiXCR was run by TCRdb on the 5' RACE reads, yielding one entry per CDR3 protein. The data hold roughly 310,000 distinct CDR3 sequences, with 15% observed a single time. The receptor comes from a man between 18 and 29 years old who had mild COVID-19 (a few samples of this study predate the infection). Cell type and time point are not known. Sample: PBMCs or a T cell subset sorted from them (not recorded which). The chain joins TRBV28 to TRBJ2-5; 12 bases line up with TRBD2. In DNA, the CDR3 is TGTGCCAGCAGTCTCAGGACTAGCGGGGACCAAGAGACCCAGTACTTC. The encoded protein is CASSLRTSGDQETQYF.